The rows below give T cell receptor beta chains drawn from one sample of a study of human T cells and chemical hapten exposure. MiXCR, run by TCRdb on the RACE reads, gives a single entry per CDR3 protein. The sample holds under 90,000 distinct CDR3 sequences, around 7.9% seen once. The input for sequencing was whole blood, taken in connection with sensitization to the hapten diphenylcyclopropenone (DPC). These receptors came from a woman aged 45-65 years with alopecia areata. Some clones in this sample may be carry-over from other donors' samples. Both conserved end residues are part of each CDR3. D genes are given only for firm matches. A clone size is listed for some rows: how often the clone was seen (once, few, many), or a class if it is expanded.

CDR3 DNA	CDR3 protein	clone size	D gene	V gene	J gene
TGTGCCAGCAGCGTGGGAACAGGGCAAGGAAACACCATATATTTT	CASSVGTGQGNTIYF	many	.	TRBV7-8	TRBJ1-3
TGTGCCAGCAGCTTAGGACAGCGAAACATTCAGTACTTC	CASSLGQRNIQYF	.	.	TRBV7-2	TRBJ2-4
TGTGCCAGCACCAAAGCGGGATATAATGAGCAGTTCTTC	CASTKAGYNEQFF	few	TRBD2	TRBV6-5	TRBJ2-1
TGCAGCGTCTCCCTACTAGCGGGATACGCAGATACGCAGTATTTT	CSVSLLAGYADTQYF	few	TRBD2	TRBV29-1	TRBJ2-3
TGTGCCAGCAGCCTGGGACAGGGGTCCGCCAATGAGCAGTTCTTC	CASSLGQGSANEQFF	few	TRBD1	TRBV6-5	TRBJ2-1
TGTGCCAGCAGTGAAGCCCTACCCAACCTAAATGAGCAGTTCTTC	CASSEALPNLNEQFF	.	.	TRBV2	TRBJ2-1
TGTGCCAGCAGTCCCGGAGGGGCTAGTCAGCCCCAGCATTTT	CASSPGGASQPQHF	.	.	TRBV6-6	TRBJ1-5
TGCAGCGTTGAAGATGGTGCGCCCGCACACAATGAGCAGTTCTTC	CSVEDGAPAHNEQFF	.	.	TRBV29-1	TRBJ2-1
TGTGCCAGCAGCTTAGATCCCGGGAGTCTTACTGAAGCTTTCTTT	CASSLDPGSLTEAFF	many	.	TRBV11-2	TRBJ1-1
TGTGCCAGCAGGCGGACAGGGACATACGAGCAGTACTTC	CASRRTGTYEQYF	many	TRBD1	TRBV12-3/TRBV12-4	TRBJ2-7
TGTGCCAGCAGCCGGTTATCAAATAGTGGGGAAAAACTGTTTTTT	CASSRLSNSGEKLFF	few	.	TRBV4-2	TRBJ1-4
TGTGCCAGCAGCCGGGGTGGTACGAGGGGACGAACTGAAGCTTTCTTT	CASSRGGTRGRTEAFF	.	.	TRBV3-1	TRBJ1-1
TGTGCCAGCAGCGCGACCTTCAGGTGGGACACCTACGAGCAGTACTTC	CASSATFRWDTYEQYF	.	.	TRBV9	TRBJ2-7
TGTGCCAGCAGCGACCGGGACAGGGAAAGAGGCTACACCTTC	CASSDRDRERGYTF	many	TRBD1	TRBV2	TRBJ1-2
TGCAGTGCTACAGCGTTGACAGCTAACTATGGCTACACCTTC	CSATALTANYGYTF	many	.	TRBV20-1	TRBJ1-2
TGCGCCAGCAGCTTGGAAGGGACAGTCCCGGGGGAGCAGTACTTC	CASSLEGTVPGEQYF	.	TRBD1	TRBV5-1	TRBJ2-7
TGTGCCAGCAGCTCCAGACGATCGGATCAGCCCCAGCATTTT	CASSSRRSDQPQHF	few	.	TRBV12-3/TRBV12-4	TRBJ1-5
TGCGCCAGCAGCTTATCCGGGACTAGCAATGAGCAGTTCTTC	CASSLSGTSNEQFF	few	TRBD2	TRBV5-1	TRBJ2-1
TGTGCCAGTTGGGGCCCTTCCTACGAGCAGTACTTC	CASWGPSYEQYF	many	.	TRBV27	TRBJ2-7
TGCAGTGCTAGAGACGGAGGACAGGGACTAAATTCACCCCTCCACTTT	CSARDGGQGLNSPLHF	medium-sized	TRBD1	TRBV20-1	TRBJ1-6
TGTGCCAGCAGTTGGGCGAACTCTGGGGCCAACGTCCTGACTTTC	CASSWANSGANVLTF	few	.	TRBV2	TRBJ2-6
TGTGCCAGCAGCCCCCTCATAGGCGGCAATGAGCAGTTCTTC	CASSPLIGGNEQFF	few	.	TRBV9	TRBJ2-1
TGCGCCAGCAGCTTGGGCCCGGAGCGCACTGAAGCTTTCTTT	CASSLGPERTEAFF	many	.	TRBV5-1	TRBJ1-1
TGTGCCAGCAGCACCCAGGGGCTAGTCGGCGAGCAGTACTTC	CASSTQGLVGEQYF	.	.	TRBV7-2	TRBJ2-7